This TCR beta chain was sequenced during a study of T-cell reconstitution after alpha-beta-depleted transplantation in children. Study outcomes and limitations: In patients about two months after transplant, alpha-beta T cells reportedly arose from several hundred expanded graft clones. T-cell counts and diversity were attributed mostly to newly produced T cells one year after transplant.

Per the germline V gene, CDR1 is LGHNA and CDR2 is YSLEER. The V segment lost 1 base and the J segment 5 bases; nucleotides outside the gene matches: 3. The CDR3 totals 15 residues. This clonotype was seen at least ten times. The target antigen is unknown. The library targeted TCRbeta and was prepared with unique molecular identifiers. TCRdb reprocessed the PCR reads via MiXCR and lists one record per CDR3 protein. The sample comprises approximately 200,000 distinct CDR3 sequences, roughly 6.5% of which are singletons, and about 5% rests with the top ten. This receptor was identified in a girl less than two years old with combined immunodeficiency, due to receive a stem cell transplant. This chain uses TRBV4-3 with TRBJ2-1, with 9 bases fitting TRBD2. The sequencing here drew on PBMCs, taken before TCRalphabeta/CD19-depleted stem cell transplant. The CDR3 DNA reads as TGCGCCAGCAGCCAAGCTCAGCGGGGGGACAATGAGCAGTTCTTC. It specifies CASSQAQRGDNEQFF.